These 32 T cell receptor beta chains came from one sample sequenced in a study of blood T cell repertoires in COVID-19 (dated by TCRdb to the early 2020s). The receptor library was made with the immunoSEQ multiplex PCR assay. Held by TCRdb, this immuneACCESS table contains in-frame sequences only and omits some clones. Under half of the omission traces to an unresolved V gene where checked; the cause of the rest is unknown. The sample table records approximately 200,000 clones; approximately 86% of these occur just once. The ten largest account for about 1% of the sample. Sequenced: peripheral blood. The receptors were gathered from a man aged 25-45 years with acute or convalescent COVID-19.

The V gene is TRBV7-3, the J gene TRBJ2-2, with D maybe TRBD1 (6 bases). The V gene lost 5 bases and the J gene lost 3 bases, with 10 bases spanning the gap. The CDR3 is 14 amino acids. Germline V gives CDR1 SGHTA, CDR2 FQGTGA. This chain's CDR3 is CASSPGVDTGELFF. In nucleotides, the CDR3 is TGTGCCAGCAGCCCAGGGGTTGACACCGGGGAGCTGTTTTTT.

A few counts support this clone. J is TRBJ1-6 and V is TRBV6-5, with 10 nucleotides matching TRBD1. V was clipped by 0 bases and J by 10 bases; unmatched bases: 6. Per the germline V gene, CDR1 is MNHEY and CDR2 is SVGAGI. This CDR3 is 16 amino acids long. The CDR3 sequence is CASSYSGQGQGSPLHF. The CDR3 DNA reads as TGTGCCAGCAGTTACTCGGGACAGGGGCAAGGGTCACCCCTCCACTTT.

V gene TRBV15 combines with J gene TRBJ2-2, with D tentatively TRBD1 (7 bases). V lost 2 bases and J 1 base, leaving 8 bases between the germline ends. Germline CDR1 and CDR2: LNHNV and YYDKDF (reference sequence). This CDR3 is built from 15 residues. CDR3 residues: CATSRQGGNTGELFF. The DNA for the CDR3 is TGTGCCACCAGCAGACAGGGGGGGAACACCGGGGAGCTGTTTTTT.

The chain carries TRBV7-2 and TRBJ2-3, with TRBD2 matching 9 bases. Trimming at V came to 1 base and at J to 3 bases, leaving 11 bases not matched to a gene. This CDR3 has 18 residues. Germline CDR1 and CDR2: SGHTA and FQGNSA. The CDR3 DNA sequence: TGTGCCAGCAGCTTAGTAGCGTCCGGCGGGGGGGCAACAGATACGCAGTATTTT. Translated: CASSLVASGGGATDTQYF.

This rearrangement joins TRBV5-6 to TRBJ1-1, with unresolved D. V was cut by 0 bases and J by 7 bases, with 13 bases left in between. Per germline, CDR1 SGHDT and CDR2 YYEEEE. This CDR3 spans 14 amino acids. CDR3 amino acids: CASSLGPEASEAFF. The DNA of the CDR3 is TGTGCCAGCAGCTTGGGCCCCGAAGCAAGTGAAGCTTTCTTT.

The V gene is TRBV21-1, the J gene TRBJ1-1; the table's D gene call, TRBD1, was not cross checked with the DNA. TRBV21-1 is a known pseudogene. The CDR3 has 14 residues. In DNA form, the CDR3 reads TGTGCCAGCAGCACGGGACAGGGGGCCACTGAAGCTTTCTTT. This translates into CASSTGQGATEAFF.

This chain connects TRBV28 to TRBJ1-3; 7 bases are a match to TRBD1. The CDR3 spans 14 residues. The trim removed 6 bases at V and 5 bases at J, leaving 7 bases unmatched. Germline V gene lookup returns CDR1 MDHEN and CDR2 SYDVKM. The CDR3 here is CASSPRQGRNTIYF. DNA of the CDR3: TGTGCCAGCAGCCCCCGACAGGGAAGAAACACCATATATTTT.

This sequence joins TRBV10-3 and TRBJ2-6; D may be TRBD1 (6 bases). Deletions cut 7 bases from V and 2 bases from J, with 12 bases between. From germline, CDR1 is ENHRY and CDR2 SYGVKD. The CDR3 spans 15 residues. CDR3 sequence reads: CAINPGVAGANVLTF. CDR3 nucleotide sequence: TGTGCCATCAATCCAGGGGTAGCTGGGGCCAACGTCCTGACTTTC.

V gene TRBV7-9 combines with J gene TRBJ2-3, with 14 nucleotides matching TRBD2. V gave up 11 bases and J gave up 4 bases; unmatched junction bases: 8. The CDR3 extends over 15 amino acids. The germline V gene has CDR1 SEHNR and CDR2 FQNEAQ (reference sequence). The CDR3 sequence: CAQRLAGGPADTQYF. The CDR3 nucleotides read TGTGCCCAGCGACTAGCGGGGGGGCCCGCAGATACGCAGTATTTT.

The V and J genes are TRBV18 and TRBJ1-2; D not resolved. The CDR3 covers 13 residues. Per germline, CDR1 KGHSH and CDR2 LQKENI. V was cut by 4 bases and J by 3 bases, with 9 bases left in between. The CDR3 DNA sequence: TGTGCCAGCTCACACACAGCTGACTATGGCTACACCTTC. Its translation: CASSHTADYGYTF.

This clone was picked up one time. DNA of the CDR3: TGTGCCAGCAGCTTAAGTCAGAACACTGAAGCTTTCTTT. Translation gives CASSLSQNTEAFF. This chain links TRBV7-3 with TRBJ1-1; D unresolved. Deletions cut 1 base from V and 1 base from J, with 4 bases between. Germline lookup yields CDR1 SGHTA and CDR2 FQGTGA. This CDR3 contains 13 residues.

This clone was recorded only once. The CDR3 region has the DNA TGTGCCAGCACCCCGGGGATTGGACTCTATGGCTACACCTTC. This codes for CASTPGIGLYGYTF. The chain carries TRBV28 and TRBJ1-2; D is undetermined. The ends were cut back, 7 bases at V and 4 bases at J, with 16 bases in the middle. The length of the CDR3 is 14 residues. The germline gives CDR1 MDHEN, CDR2 SYDVKM.

This chain links TRBV15 with TRBJ2-3, with 7 bases lining up with TRBD1. The CDR3 has 15 residues. Germline loops: CDR1 LNHNV, CDR2 YYDKDF (reference sequence). After removal of 5 bases from V and 1 base from J, the junction contained 6 bases not matched to a gene. The CDR3 spells CATSWRQGGTDTQYF. As DNA, the CDR3 is TGTGCCACCAGCTGGCGGCAGGGGGGCACAGATACGCAGTATTTT.

V gene TRBV25-1 combines with J gene TRBJ1-2; D remains unclear. Trimming cost V 2 bases and J 6 bases, with 7 bases left between them. Germline-derived CDR1 and CDR2 are MGHDK and SYGVNS. The length of the CDR3 is 12 residues. The CDR3 sequence: CASSEIEDGYTF. The CDR3, as DNA: TGTGCCAGCAGTGAAATTGAGGATGGCTACACCTTC.

The count of this clone is one. J is TRBJ2-5 and V is TRBV3-1 (or the pseudogene TRBV3-2), with 12 positions matching TRBD2. With V trimmed by 6 bases and J by 1 base, 3 bases remained unmatched. Germline V gives CDR1 LGHDT, CDR2 YNNKEL (reference sequence). The CDR3 sequence is 15 residues long. CDR3 DNA sequence: TGTGCCAGCAGACTAGCGGGGGGATCCCAAGAGACCCAGTACTTC. Its translation: CASRLAGGSQETQYF.

The chain joins TRBV7-3 to TRBJ1-1, with D maybe TRBD1 (5 bases). V shed 2 bases and J shed 1 base, with 5 bases lying between them. The CDR3 length is 13 residues. The V gene's germline CDR1 is SGHTA and CDR2 FQGTGA. CDR3 sequence reads: CASSLGQNTEAFF. In DNA form, the CDR3 reads TGTGCCAGCAGCTTAGGACAGAACACTGAAGCTTTCTTT.

V is TRBV10-1 and J is TRBJ1-2; 8 bases line up with TRBD1. The CDR3 contains 16 residues. V lost 3 bases, J lost 0 bases, and 6 bases stayed unmatched. CDR1 and CDR2 (germline): WNHNN, SYGVQD (reference sequence). CDR3 residues: CASSDGTGSANYGYTF. CDR3 in DNA: TGCGCCAGCAGTGATGGGACAGGATCCGCTAACTATGGCTACACCTTC.

J is TRBJ2-3 and V is TRBV5-4; 9 nucleotides agree with TRBD1. Germline-derived CDR1 and CDR2 are SGHNT and YYREEE (reference sequence). Trimming took 4 bases from V and 6 from J; bases not matched to a gene: 9. The CDR3 spans 15 residues. The CDR3 DNA reads TGTGCCAGCAGCGTGGGACAGGGTATCCTTGATACGCAGTATTTT. Translated: CASSVGQGILDTQYF.

V usage is TRBV12-3 or TRBV12-4 and J usage is TRBJ1-2; D call uncertain. Trimming removed 3 bases from V and 3 bases from J, with 8 bases in between. CDR3 length equals 13 residues. As DNA, the CDR3 is TGTGCCAGCAGTTTGGAGGGTCACTATGGCTACACCTTC. It yields the protein CASSLEGHYGYTF.

Comments on this clone: Other DNA variants within this sample encode the same CDR3. CDR3 coding DNA: TGTGCCAGCAGTCGGCCAGGGAAGGGGGGCTACACCTTC. This translates into CASSRPGKGGYTF. J is TRBJ1-2 and V is TRBV28; weak D call: TRBD1 (5 bases). Germline values: CDR1 MDHEN, CDR2 SYDVKM. V lost 5 bases and J 8 bases, leaving 15 bases between the germline ends. The CDR3 runs to 13 residues.

Written as DNA, the CDR3 is TGTGCCAGCACACTTGGGGGGTCCTACAATGAGCAGTTCTTC. Its translation: CASTLGGSYNEQFF. The chain employs TRBV28 and TRBJ2-1; TRBD2 is a possible D gene (6 bases). Trimming stripped 7 bases from V and 1 base from J, with 11 bases between. Looked up from germline, CDR1 is MDHEN and CDR2 is SYDVKM. This CDR3 is built from 14 residues.

This chain uses TRBV7-9 with TRBJ2-7, with a weak D call TRBD1 (6 bases). V was pared by 2 bases and J by 0 bases, with 11 bases between. The length of the CDR3 is 15 residues. CDR1 is SEHNR and CDR2 is FQNEAQ in the germline V gene (reference sequence). For the CDR3, the DNA is TGTGCCAGCAGCTTAACCCAGGGGCCCTCCTACGAGCAGTACTTC. Its translation: CASSLTQGPSYEQYF.

The chain is built from TRBV28 and TRBJ1-2, with D unclear. The CDR3 totals 13 residues. CDR1 and CDR2 from the germline V gene are MDHEN and SYDVKM. The germline V and J ends were trimmed by 6 bases and 8 bases, with 16 bases remaining between them. CDR3 DNA: TGTGCCAGCAGGTTGGTGGGGAGGAGGGGCTACACCTTC. Translating it yields CASRLVGRRGYTF.

The chain combines TRBV29-1 with TRBJ2-3; tentative D call: TRBD1 (6 bases). In germline, CDR1 is SQVTM, CDR2 ANQGSEA. The germline V and J ends were trimmed by 2 bases and 1 base, with 16 bases remaining between them. The CDR3 is 16 residues long. This CDR3 reads CSVERYGQLGTDTQYF. As DNA, the CDR3 is TGCAGCGTTGAAAGATATGGACAGTTGGGCACAGATACGCAGTATTTT.

This clone was picked up one time. This chain uses TRBV9 with TRBJ2-3, with a weak D call TRBD2 (6 bases). The CDR3 has 17 residues. Germline V gene lookup returns CDR1 SGDLS and CDR2 YYNGEE. V was clipped by 0 bases and J by 1 base, with 15 bases between them. Here the CDR3 reads CASSVGGGNGGTDTQYF. The CDR3 nucleotides are TGTGCCAGCAGCGTAGGTGGGGGGAACGGCGGCACAGATACGCAGTATTTT.

The chain links TRBV30 to TRBJ2-2; the match to TRBD1 covers 9 bases. CDR1 is GTSNPN and CDR2 is SVGIG in the germline V gene (reference sequence). With V trimmed by 5 bases and J by 6 bases, 10 bases remained unmatched. The length of the CDR3 is 15 residues. CDR3: CAWASGTGIPGELFF. The CDR3 DNA reads TGTGCCTGGGCCTCCGGGACAGGGATCCCCGGGGAGCTGTTTTTT.

The gene calls are TRBV28 and TRBJ1-2; D unclear. Germline V gives CDR1 MDHEN, CDR2 SYDVKM. V dropped 2 bases and J dropped 7 bases, with 11 bases sitting between them. The CDR3 has 13 amino acids. The CDR3 region has the DNA TGTGCCAGCAGTTTAGGGATGCGGGCTGGCTACACCTTC. It yields the protein CASSLGMRAGYTF.

The chain is built from TRBV18 and TRBJ1-1, with D possibly matching TRBD1 (5 bases). CDR3 length: 16 residues. Trimming took 5 bases from V and 0 from J, leaving 16 bases between them. Germline CDR1 KGHSH, CDR2 LQKENI. CDR3 loop: CASSVDSLLMNTEAFF. CDR3 nucleotide sequence: TGTGCCAGCTCAGTAGACAGCCTTCTCATGAACACTGAAGCTTTCTTT.

The chain joins TRBV6-5 to TRBJ1-6; 7 bases are a match to TRBD1. J gave up 3 bases and V 2 bases, and 1 base lay outside the gene matches. CDR1 is MNHEY, CDR2 SVGAGI, per germline. The length of the CDR3 is 15 residues. The CDR3 DNA sequence: TGTGCCAGCAGTTACGGGGACAGCTATAATTCACCCCTCCACTTT. Its protein is CASSYGDSYNSPLHF.

The chain recombines TRBV7-3 with TRBJ1-5; D possibly corresponds to TRBD1 (5 bases). Trimming removed 5 bases from V and 0 bases from J, with 32 bases in between. Per germline, CDR1 SGHTA and CDR2 FQGTGA. This CDR3 has 22 residues. The CDR3 region is CASSVDRTNNNPVWTSNQPQHF. CDR3 DNA: TGTGCCAGCAGCGTCGACAGAACTAATAACAACCCTGTCTGGACTAGCAATCAGCCCCAGCATTTT. Full variable domain (outside the CDR3, taken from reference TRBV7-3 and TRBJ1-5): GAGVSQTPSNKVTEKGKYVELRCDPISGHTALYWYRQSLGQGPEFLIYFQGTGAADDSGLPNDRFFAVRPEGSVSTLKIQRTERGDSAVYLCASSVDRTNNNPVWTSNQPQHFGDGTRLSIL.

V gene TRBV29-1 combines with J gene TRBJ2-7; perhaps TRBD1 as D (5 bases). This CDR3 is built from 13 residues. The germline gives CDR1 SQVTM, CDR2 ANQGSEA. Trimming shortened V by 5 bases and J by 4 bases, and 15 bases separated the two germline ends. This CDR3 reads CSVQGWDRYEQYF. Written as DNA, the CDR3 is TGCAGCGTTCAGGGTTGGGATCGATACGAGCAGTACTTC.

This chain links TRBV28 with TRBJ2-3; TRBD2 matches 14 bases. V dropped 4 bases and J dropped 3; count of bases not matched to a gene: 6. Germline V gives CDR1 MDHEN, CDR2 SYDVKM. The CDR3 is made up of 17 amino acids. The CDR3 region is CASSSPRTSGRTDTQYF. The CDR3 DNA is TGTGCCAGCAGTTCCCCACGGACTAGCGGGAGGACAGATACGCAGTATTTT.